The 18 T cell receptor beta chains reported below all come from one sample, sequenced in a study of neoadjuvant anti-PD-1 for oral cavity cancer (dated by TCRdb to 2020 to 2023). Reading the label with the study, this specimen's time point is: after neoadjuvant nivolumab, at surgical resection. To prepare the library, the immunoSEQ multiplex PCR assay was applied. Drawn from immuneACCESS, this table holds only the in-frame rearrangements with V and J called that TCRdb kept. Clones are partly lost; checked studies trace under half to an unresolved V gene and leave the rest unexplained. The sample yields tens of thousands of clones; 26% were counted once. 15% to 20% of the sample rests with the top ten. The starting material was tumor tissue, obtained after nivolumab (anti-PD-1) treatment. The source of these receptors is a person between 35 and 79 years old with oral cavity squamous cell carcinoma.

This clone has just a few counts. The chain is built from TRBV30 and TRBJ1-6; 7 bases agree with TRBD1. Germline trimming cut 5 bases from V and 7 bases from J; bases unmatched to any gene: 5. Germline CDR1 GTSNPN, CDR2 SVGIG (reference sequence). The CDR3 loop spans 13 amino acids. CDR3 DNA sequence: TGTGCCTGGGCCGGGACAGACAATTCACCCCTCCACTTT. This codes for CAWAGTDNSPLHF.

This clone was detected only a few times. The CDR3 protein is CASSRDRGEQYF. The CDR3 DNA reads as TGTGCCAGCAGCCGTGACAGGGGCGAGCAGTACTTC. The V and J genes are TRBV2 and TRBJ2-7, with TRBD1 identical over 8 bases. There are 12 residues in the CDR3. V shed 6 bases and J 6 bases; nucleotides not matched to a gene: 4. CDR1 is SNHLY, CDR2 FYNNEI, per germline.

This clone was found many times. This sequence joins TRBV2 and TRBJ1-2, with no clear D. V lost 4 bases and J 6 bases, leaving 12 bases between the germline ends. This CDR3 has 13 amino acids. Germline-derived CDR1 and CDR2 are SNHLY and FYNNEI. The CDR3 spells CASSVQELNGYTF. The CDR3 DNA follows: TGTGCCAGCAGTGTCCAGGAACTGAATGGCTACACCTTC.

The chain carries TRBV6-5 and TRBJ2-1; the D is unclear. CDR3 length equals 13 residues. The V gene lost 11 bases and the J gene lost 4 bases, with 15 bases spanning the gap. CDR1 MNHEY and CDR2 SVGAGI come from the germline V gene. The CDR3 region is CASGTILYNEQFF. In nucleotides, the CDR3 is TGTGCCTCAGGCACAATCCTATACAATGAGCAGTTCTTC.

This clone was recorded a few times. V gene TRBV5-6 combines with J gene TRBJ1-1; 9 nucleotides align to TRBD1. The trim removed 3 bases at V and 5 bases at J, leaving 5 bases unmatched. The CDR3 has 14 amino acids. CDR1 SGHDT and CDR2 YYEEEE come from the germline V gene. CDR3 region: CASSWGQGGTEAFF. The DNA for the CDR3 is TGTGCCAGCAGCTGGGGACAGGGAGGGACTGAAGCTTTCTTT. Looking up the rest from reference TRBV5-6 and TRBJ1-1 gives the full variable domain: DAGVTQSPTHLIKTRGQQVTLRCSPKSGHDTVSWYQQALGQGPQFIFQYYEEEERQRGNFPDRFSGHQFPNYSSELNVNALLLGDSALYLCASSWGQGGTEAFFGQGTRLTVV.

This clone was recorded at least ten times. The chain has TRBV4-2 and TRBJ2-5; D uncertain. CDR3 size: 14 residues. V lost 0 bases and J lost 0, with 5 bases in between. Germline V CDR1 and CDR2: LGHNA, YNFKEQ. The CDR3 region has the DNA TGTGCCAGCAGCCAAGAGACGTACCAAGAGACCCAGTACTTC. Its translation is CASSQETYQETQYF.

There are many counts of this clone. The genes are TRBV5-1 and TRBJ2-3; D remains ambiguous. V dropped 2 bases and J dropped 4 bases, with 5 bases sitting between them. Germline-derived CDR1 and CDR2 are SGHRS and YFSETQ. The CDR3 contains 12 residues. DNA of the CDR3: TGCGCCAGCAGCTTAGGGTCAGATACGCAGTATTTT. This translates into CASSLGSDTQYF.

The CDR3 nucleotides read TGTGCCAGTATATGCAGGGATGTTTGGGGCACTGAAGCTTTCTTT. Translating gives CASICRDVWGTEAFF. The V gene is TRBV19, the J gene TRBJ1-1; tentatively, D is TRBD1 (5 bases). Trimming stripped 7 bases from V and 4 bases from J, with 19 bases between. The CDR3 is made up of 15 amino acids. Looked up from germline, CDR1 is LNHDA and CDR2 is SQIVND (reference sequence).

The CDR3 sequence is CASSRAGTGGVYEQYF. For the CDR3, the DNA is TGTGCCAGCAGCAGAGCCGGGACAGGGGGCGTGTACGAGCAGTACTTC. The chain carries TRBV11-2 and TRBJ2-7, with 12 nucleotides matching TRBD1. V was pared by 5 bases and J by 4 bases, with 9 bases of the junction left unmatched. Germline CDR1 reads SGHAT; CDR2 reads FQNNGV. The CDR3 contains 16 residues. Based on the CDR3 plus reference TRBV11-2 and TRBJ2-7, the full variable domain is EAGVAQSPRYKIIEKRQSVAFWCNPISGHATLYWYQQILGQGPKLLIQFQNNGVVDDSQLPKDRFSAERLKGVDSTLKIQPAKLEDSAVYLCASSRAGTGGVYEQYFGPGTRLTVT.

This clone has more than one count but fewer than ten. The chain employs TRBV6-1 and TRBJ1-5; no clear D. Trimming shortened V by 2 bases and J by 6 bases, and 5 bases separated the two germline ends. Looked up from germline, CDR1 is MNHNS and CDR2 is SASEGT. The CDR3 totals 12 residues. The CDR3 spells CASSERSQPQHF. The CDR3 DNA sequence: TGTGCCAGCAGTGAAAGGAGTCAGCCCCAGCATTTT.

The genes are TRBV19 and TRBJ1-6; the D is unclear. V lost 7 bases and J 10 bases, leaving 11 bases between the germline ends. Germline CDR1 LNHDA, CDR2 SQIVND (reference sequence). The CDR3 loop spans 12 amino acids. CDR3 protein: CASKSRASPLHF. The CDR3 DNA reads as TGTGCCAGTAAGTCGAGGGCGTCACCCCTCCACTTT.

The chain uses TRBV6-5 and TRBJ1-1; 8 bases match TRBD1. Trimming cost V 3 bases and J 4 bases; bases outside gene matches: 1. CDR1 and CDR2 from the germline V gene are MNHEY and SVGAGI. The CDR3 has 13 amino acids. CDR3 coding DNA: TGTGCCAGCAGTTATACAGGGGGCACTGAAGCTTTCTTT. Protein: CASSYTGGTEAFF.

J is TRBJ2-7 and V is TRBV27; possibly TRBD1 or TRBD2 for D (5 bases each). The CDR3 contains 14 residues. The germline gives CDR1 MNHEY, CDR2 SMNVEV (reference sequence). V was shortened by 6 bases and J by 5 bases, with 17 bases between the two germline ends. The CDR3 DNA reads TGTGCCAGCAGCTTTAACCCCTGGGGGAACGAGCAGTACTTC. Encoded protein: CASSFNPWGNEQYF.

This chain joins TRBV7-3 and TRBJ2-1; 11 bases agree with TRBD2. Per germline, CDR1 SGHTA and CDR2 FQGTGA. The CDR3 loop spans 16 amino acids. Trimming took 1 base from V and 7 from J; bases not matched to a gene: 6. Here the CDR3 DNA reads TGTGCCAGCAGCTTAAGAGGGACTAGCGGAGTTAATGAGCAGTTCTTC. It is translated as CASSLRGTSGVNEQFF.

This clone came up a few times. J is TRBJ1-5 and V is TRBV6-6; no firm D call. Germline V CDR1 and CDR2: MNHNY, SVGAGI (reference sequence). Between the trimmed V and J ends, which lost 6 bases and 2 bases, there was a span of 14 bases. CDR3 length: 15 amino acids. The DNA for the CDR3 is TGTGCCAGCAGGCGAAGTTTCGCCGGCAATCAGCCCCAGCATTTT. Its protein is CASRRSFAGNQPQHF.

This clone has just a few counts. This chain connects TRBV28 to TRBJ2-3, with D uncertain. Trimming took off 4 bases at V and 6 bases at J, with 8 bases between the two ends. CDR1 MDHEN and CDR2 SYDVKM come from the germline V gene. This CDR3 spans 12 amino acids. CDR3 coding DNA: TGTGCCAGCAGTTCTTCCCAGGATACGCAGTATTTT. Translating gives CASSSSQDTQYF.

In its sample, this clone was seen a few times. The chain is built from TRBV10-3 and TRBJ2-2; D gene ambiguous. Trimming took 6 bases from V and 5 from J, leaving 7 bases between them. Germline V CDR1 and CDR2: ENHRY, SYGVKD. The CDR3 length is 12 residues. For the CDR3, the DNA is TGTGCCATCAGGCCTCAGACCGGGGAGCTGTTTTTT. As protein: CAIRPQTGELFF.

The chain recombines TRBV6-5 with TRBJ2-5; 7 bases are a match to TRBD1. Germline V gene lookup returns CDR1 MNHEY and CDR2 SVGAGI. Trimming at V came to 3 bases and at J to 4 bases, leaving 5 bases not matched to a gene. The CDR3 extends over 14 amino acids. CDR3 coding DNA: TGTGCCAGCAGTTATAACAGGGGATCAGAGACCCAGTACTTC. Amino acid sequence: CASSYNRGSETQYF.